This TCR beta chain was sequenced for a study of T cells after yellow fever vaccination. Turning to the study itself: Each low-cell-number fraction was prepared by means of SMART-Seq v4 Ultra Low Input.

This clonotype was observed a handful of times. Antigen: not known. Germline CDR1 LGHNA, CDR2 YSLEER. This CDR3 comprises 15 residues. V was pared by 4 bases and J by 6 bases, with 9 bases of the junction left unmatched. TCRdb reanalysed the 5' RACE reads using MiXCR and keeps one entry per CDR3 protein. The data show 620,000 or so distinct CDR3 sequences, around 16% seen once. General study findings and limits: Contamination by abundant bulk-population clonotypes could be present in FACS-sorted repertoires. The booster response re-showed most primary clones: around 96% CD4, approximately 90% CD8.

This TCR was recovered from a young man who received the YFV17D yellow fever vaccine. The input for sequencing was PBMCs, taken 5 to 6 days after the first yellow fever vaccination. This chain links TRBV4-3 with TRBJ2-1; 7 bases agree with TRBD2. The CDR3 DNA reads as TGCGCCAGCAGCCCTTATTTCGGGGGGTTCAATGAGCAGTTCTTC. Translated, it gives CASSPYFGGFNEQFF.